The 14 T cell receptor beta chains listed next were all sequenced from one sample in a study of blood T cell repertoires in COVID-19. Produced via immunoSEQ multiplex PCR; TCRdb's table is partial and in-frame only. The table has about 260,000 clones, approximately 91% seen once. Sample: peripheral blood. The source is a human donor in a cohort sampled during active COVID-19.

This sequence joins TRBV24-1 and TRBJ2-5; TRBD1 agrees at 7 bases. The CDR3 consists of 17 residues. Germline loops: CDR1 KGHDR, CDR2 SFDVKD. With 7 bases clipped from V and 1 base from J, the junction kept 14 bases outside the gene matches. In DNA, the CDR3 is TGTGCCACCAGCCCTGCATCCAGGGACAGCGCCCAAGAGACCCAGTACTTC. It yields the protein CATSPASRDSAQETQYF.

This sequence joins TRBV28 and TRBJ1-2; TRBD1 matches at 7 bases. The CDR3 contains 17 residues. V gave up 6 bases and J gave up 0 bases; unmatched junction bases: 13. Germline assignment: CDR1 MDHEN and CDR2 SYDVKM. The DNA of the CDR3 is TGTGCCAGCAGCTTTCCTGGCCGGGACAGCCCTAACTATGGCTACACCTTC. Translating it yields CASSFPGRDSPNYGYTF.

This clone appeared a single time. The chain employs TRBV9 and TRBJ2-2; 7 positions match TRBD1. CDR3 length: 17 residues. Germline CDR1 and CDR2: SGDLS and YYNGEE. Germline trimming cut 4 bases from V and 5 bases from J; bases unmatched to any gene: 14. The CDR3: CASSPTTQGHFTGELFF. CDR3 DNA sequence: TGTGCCAGCAGCCCAACCACACAGGGGCACTTTACCGGGGAGCTGTTTTTT.

This clone occurred a few times. The gene calls are TRBV9 and TRBJ1-2; tentative D call: TRBD1 (5 bases). CDR3 size: 15 residues. Trimming removed 0 bases at V and 0 bases at J, with 9 bases between. Germline CDR1 is SGDLS and CDR2 is YYNGEE. The chain's CDR3 is CASSVATTANYGYTF. The CDR3 nucleotides are TGTGCCAGCAGCGTAGCTACGACAGCTAACTATGGCTACACCTTC.

The gene calls are TRBV6-6 and TRBJ2-7; TRBD1 matches 8 bases. After removal of 5 bases from V and 2 bases from J, the junction contained 17 bases not matched to a gene. In germline, CDR1 is MNHNY, CDR2 SVGAGI (reference sequence). The CDR3 has 18 residues. This CDR3 is CASSRMLPRTGPTYEQYF. The DNA for the CDR3 is TGTGCCAGCAGTCGAATGTTACCTCGGACAGGGCCCACCTACGAGCAGTACTTC.

The chain couples TRBV10-3 to TRBJ2-7, with D tentatively TRBD1 (5 bases). CDR3 length: 12 residues. CDR1 and CDR2 (germline): ENHRY, SYGVKD. Trimming removed 2 bases at V and 7 bases at J, with 9 bases between. This chain's CDR3 is CAISETGGEQYF. In DNA, the CDR3 is TGTGCCATCAGTGAGACAGGTGGGGAGCAGTACTTC.

V usage is TRBV6-5 and J usage is TRBJ1-2, with a possible D match to TRBD1 (6 bases). This CDR3 has 14 amino acids. From germline, CDR1 is MNHEY and CDR2 SVGAGI. V gave up 5 bases and J gave up 6 bases, with 16 bases separating them. The CDR3 bases are TGTGCCAGCAGTCCTAACAGGGAATGGAATGGCTACACCTTC. It is translated as CASSPNREWNGYTF.

This clone was counted once. This chain links TRBV4-3 with TRBJ2-7, with 9 positions matching TRBD1. V gave up 2 bases and J gave up 6 bases; unmatched junction bases: 8. CDR1 LGHNA and CDR2 YSLEER come from the germline V gene. The CDR3 covers 15 residues. The CDR3 region is CASSQNPGQGSEQYF. The DNA for the CDR3 is TGCGCCAGCAGCCAAAACCCGGGACAGGGTTCCGAGCAGTACTTC.

The J gene is TRBJ1-1, the V gene TRBV15, with D perhaps matching TRBD1 (5 bases). V dropped 0 bases and J dropped 0 bases, with 26 bases sitting between them. Looked up from germline, CDR1 is LNHNV and CDR2 is YYDKDF (reference sequence). The CDR3 is made up of 21 amino acids. As DNA, the CDR3 is TGTGCCACCAGCAGAGAGACGACTATCTCCTCCCGGGGGATCTTGAACACTGAAGCTTTCTTT. Its translation is CATSRETTISSRGILNTEAFF.

The rearrangement joins TRBV4-3 to TRBJ2-7, with TRBD2 matching 8 bases. Germline values: CDR1 LGHNA, CDR2 YSLEER. The length of the CDR3 is 17 residues. Unmatched junction bases numbered 8, after V lost 1 base and J lost 0 bases. CDR3 region: CASSQGLSGEHSYEQYF. The DNA for the CDR3 is TGCGCCAGCAGCCAAGGGCTTAGCGGGGAGCACTCCTACGAGCAGTACTTC.

This clone was counted only a few times. The CDR3 reads CAWTVGTNTYEQYF. The CDR3 DNA reads TGTGCCTGGACGGTCGGGACAAACACCTACGAGCAGTACTTC. The J gene is TRBJ2-7, the V gene TRBV30, with D possibly matching TRBD1 (6 bases). Looked up from germline, CDR1 is GTSNPN and CDR2 is SVGIG (reference sequence). This CDR3 is built from 14 residues. V gave up 4 bases and J gave up 2 bases, with 15 bases separating them.

The rearrangement links TRBV6-5 to TRBJ2-7; possible D gene TRBD1, 6 bases. Trimming shortened V by 5 bases and J by 2 bases, and 13 bases separated the two germline ends. This CDR3 has 14 residues. Per the germline V gene, CDR1 is MNHEY and CDR2 is SVGAGI. The CDR3 here is CASSLGHKPYEQYF. CDR3 DNA: TGTGCCAGCAGTCTGGGACACAAGCCCTACGAGCAGTACTTC.

The CDR3 loop is CASSSYPTGIYEQYF. As DNA, the CDR3 is TGTGCCAGCAGCTCCTACCCGACAGGGATCTACGAGCAGTACTTC. V and J are TRBV7-2 and TRBJ2-7, with 7 bases aligning to TRBD1. Germline V gene lookup returns CDR1 SGHTA and CDR2 FQGNSA. Losses at the gene ends were 4 bases for V and 3 bases for J; bases not matched to a gene: 9. This CDR3 has 15 amino acids. Full variable domain (remainder filled in from reference TRBV7-2 and TRBJ2-7): GAGVSQSPSNKVTEKGKDVELRCDPISGHTALYWYRQSLGQGLEFLIYFQGNSAPDKSGLPSDRFSAERTGGSVSTLTIQRTQQEDSAVYLCASSSYPTGIYEQYFGPGTRLTVT.

In regard to this clone: The germline gene is not matched at one end of the junction; a read error may be the cause. Here the CDR3 reads CAIGGDQGIF. DNA of the CDR3: TGTGCCATCGGCGGAGACCAGGGCATCTTC. The chain employs TRBV6-6 and TRBJ2-7; possibly TRBD1 for D (5 bases). Germline CDR1 is MNHNY and CDR2 is SVGAGI (reference sequence). The CDR3 contains 10 residues.